These T cell receptor beta chains were read from a single sample in a study of T cell responses to AZD1222 COVID-19 vaccine. Assay: immunoSEQ multiplex PCR; the TCRdb copy retains only in-frame clones and omits some. The table includes approximately 92,000 clones, 90% to 95% detected once. Sequences were derived from peripheral blood, sampled on day 0 of AZD1222 vaccination. The receptors were gathered from an adult in good health. CDR3s include the opening cysteine and the closing phenylalanine or tryptophan. The D gene is left open where the match is weak. Where a row states a size, it is once, few, many or the class of an expanded clone; other rows omit it.

v_call,d_call,j_call,clone_size,cdr3_aa,cdr3_nt
TRBV3-1/TRBV3-2,NA,TRBJ1-3,once,CASSPRRLSSGNTIYF,TGTGCCAGCAGCCCGAGGCGATTAAGCTCTGGAAACACCATATATTTT
TRBV29-1,NA,TRBJ2-4,NA,CSVQVLADIQYF,TGCAGCGTACAGGTTTTAGCGGACATTCAGTACTTC
TRBV2,TRBD2,TRBJ2-7,NA,CASTLRATSGSYEQYF,TGTGCCAGCACCCTACGGGCGACTAGCGGGTCCTACGAGCAGTACTTC
TRBV15,NA,TRBJ2-1,few,CATSRGSEGHEQFF,TGTGCCACCAGCAGAGGTTCGGAGGGTCATGAGCAGTTCTTC
TRBV11-3,TRBD1,TRBJ1-6,once,CASSLVRRSRGTGYNSPLHF,TGTGCCAGCAGCTTAGTCCGTCGATCCAGGGGGACAGGCTATAATTCACCCCTCCACTTT
TRBV9,NA,TRBJ2-6,many,CASSVGAGAGANVLTF,TGTGCCAGCAGCGTAGGTGCAGGGGCTGGGGCCAACGTCCTGACTTTC
TRBV6-5,NA,TRBJ1-4,NA,CASSSGRGNEKLFF,TGTGCCAGCAGTTCAGGGAGGGGGAATGAAAAACTGTTTTTT
TRBV5-6,NA,TRBJ1-2,NA,CASSLDSGRGYGYTF,TGTGCCAGCAGCTTAGATTCAGGGAGAGGGTATGGCTACACCTTC
TRBV29-1,NA,TRBJ1-1,NA,CSVEDRGEAFF,TGCAGCGTTGAAGATCGCGGTGAAGCTTTCTTT
TRBV3-1/TRBV3-2,NA,TRBJ1-1,NA,CASSQDQGSTEAFF,TGTGCCAGCAGCCAAGATCAAGGTTCCACTGAAGCTTTCTTT
TRBV6-5,NA,TRBJ1-1,NA,CASSFGQLNTEAFF,TGTGCCAGCAGTTTCGGACAGCTGAACACTGAAGCTTTCTTT
TRBV4-1,NA,TRBJ1-6,NA,CASSQVGGDSPLHF,TGCGCCAGCAGCCAAGTAGGGGGGGATTCACCCCTCCACTTT
TRBV24-1,TRBD1,TRBJ1-1,NA,CATNRDRGRNTEAFF,TGTGCCACCAACCGGGACAGGGGGCGAAACACTGAAGCTTTCTTT
TRBV21-1,NA,TRBJ1-2,NA,CASSKMCRELSYGYTF,TGTGCCAGCAGCAAAATGTGCAGGGAACTATCCTATGGCTACACCTTC
TRBV5-1,NA,TRBJ1-6,NA,CASSLLGSLNSPLHF,TGCGCCAGCAGCTTGTTAGGGTCTCTCAATTCACCCCTCCACTTT
TRBV27,NA,TRBJ2-7,NA,CASSLYPGNPYEQYF,TGTGCCAGCAGTCTATACCCGGGAAATCCCTACGAGCAGTACTTC
TRBV9,TRBD2,TRBJ2-1,NA,CASSGAGRSYNEQFF,TGTGCCAGCAGCGGAGCGGGGAGATCCTACAATGAGCAGTTCTTC
TRBV6-4,NA,TRBJ1-1,NA,CASSDSGVTEAFF,TGTGCCAGCAGTGACTCGGGGGTAACTGAAGCTTTCTTT
TRBV5-6,NA,TRBJ2-7,NA,CASSLGEYEQYF,TGTGCCAGCAGCTTGGGGGAGTACGAGCAGTACTTC
TRBV18,TRBD1,TRBJ1-1,NA,CASSPRQGVNTEAFF,TGTGCCAGCTCACCGCGACAGGGAGTAAACACTGAAGCTTTCTTT
TRBV9,TRBD2,TRBJ2-5,NA,CASSSSGTRGETQYF,TGTGCCAGCAGCTCCTCCGGGACTAGGGGAGAGACCCAGTACTTC
TRBV29-1,NA,TRBJ1-4,NA,CSAGGLANEKLFF,TGCAGCGCCGGCGGATTGGCTAATGAAAAACTGTTTTTT
TRBV28,NA,TRBJ1-5,NA,CASSLGQGWQPQHF,TGTGCCAGCAGCCTAGGGCAGGGCTGGCAGCCCCAGCATTTT
TRBV28,NA,TRBJ2-7,NA,CASSFLSIYAYEQYF,TGTGCCAGCAGTTTTTTGAGCATTTATGCCTACGAGCAGTACTTC
TRBV9,NA,TRBJ2-7,medium-sized,CASSPGVGSSYEQYF,TGTGCCAGCAGCCCTGGGGTGGGGAGCTCCTACGAGCAGTACTTC
TRBV7-2,NA,TRBJ2-5,once,CASSRAAGQETQYF,TGTGCCAGCAGCCGTGCTGCAGGGCAAGAGACCCAGTACTTC
TRBV5-1,TRBD1,TRBJ2-7,NA,CASSLAGTGGRYEQYF,TGCGCCAGCAGCTTGGCCGGGACAGGGGGTCGGTACGAGCAGTACTTC
TRBV5-1,NA,TRBJ1-2,NA,CASSPGHRTVFYGYTF,TGCGCCAGCTCCCCCGGACATAGGACCGTATTTTATGGCTACACCTTC
TRBV29-1,TRBD2,TRBJ2-3,NA,CSVAELAGTRGQYF,TGCAGCGTTGCAGAGCTAGCGGGGACCCGAGGGCAGTATTTT
TRBV6-5,NA,TRBJ2-4,NA,CASSYGQGGKNIQYF,TGTGCCAGCAGTTACGGGCAGGGTGGCAAAAACATTCAGTACTTC
TRBV28,TRBD1,TRBJ1-2,NA,CASSPNDRALYTF,TGTGCCAGCAGCCCGAATGACAGGGCCCTCTACACCTTC
TRBV23-1,NA,TRBJ1-5,NA,CASSQSPLRDQPQHF,TGCGCCAGCAGTCAATCGCCCCTTAGGGATCAGCCCCAGCATTTT
TRBV2,NA,TRBJ1-5,NA,CASTRQSSNQPQHF,TGTGCCAGCACCCGACAGTCTAGCAATCAGCCCCAGCATTTT
TRBV5-1,NA,TRBJ2-3,NA,CASRSGDTQYF,TGCGCCAGCCGGAGCGGGGATACGCAGTATTTT
TRBV28,TRBD2,TRBJ2-7,NA,CASSPERLAETYEQYF,TGTGCCAGCAGTCCCGAAAGACTAGCGGAAACCTACGAGCAGTACTTC
TRBV5-1,TRBD2,TRBJ2-7,once,CASSLGLGLIYEQYF,TGCGCCAGCAGCCTGGGACTAGGGCTGATCTACGAGCAGTACTTC
TRBV11-1,NA,TRBJ2-7,NA,CASSLDPAFYEQYF,TGTGCCAGCAGCTTAGATCCCGCCTTCTACGAGCAGTACTTC
TRBV4-2,NA,TRBJ2-2,NA,CASSHSGRTGELFF,TGTGCCAGCAGCCATTCCGGACGGACCGGGGAGCTGTTTTTT
TRBV29-1,NA,TRBJ2-2,few,CSVNRGSGELFF,TGCAGCGTAAATAGGGGGTCCGGGGAGCTGTTTTTT
TRBV4-1,NA,TRBJ2-7,NA,CASSEGSGTTYEQYF,TGCGCCAGCAGCGAAGGCTCCGGGACAACCTACGAGCAGTACTTC
TRBV18,TRBD1,TRBJ2-7,NA,CASSPGQGSEQYF,TGTGCCAGCTCACCGGGACAGGGATCCGAGCAGTACTTC